A selection of T cell receptor beta chains follows, all from one sample in a study of blood T cell repertoires in COVID-19. The protocol was immunoSEQ multiplex PCR, while the TCRdb copy is restricted to in-frame clones and leaves out a portion. This table holds 200,000 to 300,000 clones, 80% to 90% found once. The specimen sequenced was peripheral blood. The receptors shown here come from a man aged 35 to 55 who had recovered from COVID-19. Both conserved end residues are part of each CDR3. D genes are given only for firm matches. Size is omitted from some rows. Given values are once, few, many or a class for expanded clones.

clone_size: NA
cdr3_length: 16
v_call: TRBV19
d_call: TRBD1
j_call: TRBJ1-3
cdr3_nt: TGTGCCAGTAGTGGTCCGAGACAGGGGTCTGGAAACACCATATATTTT
cdr3_aa: CASSGPRQGSGNTIYF

clone_size: NA
cdr3_length: 16
v_call: TRBV20-1
d_call: TRBD2
j_call: TRBJ2-3
cdr3_nt: TGCAGTGCTAGTAGGACTAGCGTCTCTCGCACAGATACGCAGTATTTT
cdr3_aa: CSASRTSVSRTDTQYF

clone_size: few
cdr3_length: 15
v_call: TRBV18
d_call: TRBD1
j_call: TRBJ2-1
cdr3_nt: TGTGCCAGCTCACCACCTGGGACAGGGTACAATGAGCAGTTCTTC
cdr3_aa: CASSPPGTGYNEQFF

clone_size: NA
cdr3_length: 15
v_call: TRBV11-2
d_call: NA
j_call: TRBJ1-2
cdr3_nt: TGTGCCAGCAGCTTAGATTCAGGGACATATCTTGGCTACACCTTC
cdr3_aa: CASSLDSGTYLGYTF

clone_size: NA
cdr3_length: 15
v_call: TRBV9
d_call: TRBD1
j_call: TRBJ1-4
cdr3_nt: TGTGCCAGCAGCGTCACAGGGGCAACTAATGAAAAACTGTTTTTT
cdr3_aa: CASSVTGATNEKLFF

clone_size: NA
cdr3_length: 15
v_call: TRBV11-2
d_call: NA
j_call: TRBJ1-2
cdr3_nt: TGTGCCAGCAGCTTAGATCTAGCACATCTTAGCGGCTACACCTTC
cdr3_aa: CASSLDLAHLSGYTF

clone_size: NA
cdr3_length: 15
v_call: TRBV27
d_call: TRBD2
j_call: TRBJ2-1
cdr3_nt: TGTGCCAGCAGTGTAGGACTAGCGGGGTACAATGAGCAGTTCTTC
cdr3_aa: CASSVGLAGYNEQFF

clone_size: NA
cdr3_length: 16
v_call: TRBV4-1
d_call: NA
j_call: TRBJ1-6
cdr3_nt: TGCGCCAGCAGCCAAGTCGGGGGGGGATATAATTCACCCCTCCACTTT
cdr3_aa: CASSQVGGGYNSPLHF

clone_size: few
cdr3_length: 14
v_call: TRBV6-2/TRBV6-3
d_call: NA
j_call: TRBJ1-2
cdr3_nt: TGTGCCAGCAGTTACTCTGAAGGGGCGGATGGCTACACCTTC
cdr3_aa: CASSYSEGADGYTF

clone_size: many
cdr3_length: 17
v_call: TRBV11-3
d_call: TRBD1
j_call: TRBJ2-7
cdr3_nt: TGTGCCAGCAGCTCGTCGGACAGGGGCCCAAGCTCCTACGAGCAGTACTTC
cdr3_aa: CASSSSDRGPSSYEQYF

clone_size: once
cdr3_length: 14
v_call: TRBV27
d_call: TRBD1
j_call: TRBJ1-4
cdr3_nt: TGTGCCAGCAGTTTAAACCGGGACAGCGAAAAACTGTTTTTT
cdr3_aa: CASSLNRDSEKLFF

clone_size: NA
cdr3_length: 14
v_call: TRBV30
d_call: TRBD1
j_call: TRBJ2-7
cdr3_nt: TGTGCCTTTACCGCCGGACAGGACTCCTACGAGCAGTACTTC
cdr3_aa: CAFTAGQDSYEQYF

clone_size: NA
cdr3_length: 14
v_call: TRBV5-1
d_call: NA
j_call: TRBJ1-2
cdr3_nt: TGCGCCAGCAGCCCTGGGGGCCCTAACTATGGCTACACCTTC
cdr3_aa: CASSPGGPNYGYTF

clone_size: NA
cdr3_length: 14
v_call: TRBV30
d_call: TRBD2
j_call: TRBJ2-4
cdr3_nt: TGTGCCTGGAGAGCGGGGATGTGGAAAAACATTCAGTACTTC
cdr3_aa: CAWRAGMWKNIQYF

clone_size: NA
cdr3_length: 15
v_call: TRBV28
d_call: NA
j_call: TRBJ2-4
cdr3_nt: TGTGCCAGCAGCGAACTCCAGGGGGGCAAAAACATTCAGTACTTC
cdr3_aa: CASSELQGGKNIQYF

clone_size: NA
cdr3_length: 13
v_call: TRBV11-3
d_call: NA
j_call: TRBJ1-1
cdr3_nt: TGTGCCAGCAGCTTAGAGGCAGCCGGGGAAGCTTTCTTT
cdr3_aa: CASSLEAAGEAFF

clone_size: NA
cdr3_length: 15
v_call: TRBV30
d_call: NA
j_call: TRBJ1-4
cdr3_nt: TGTGCCTCCACAGATCGACCCGCAACTAATGAAAAACTGTTTTTT
cdr3_aa: CASTDRPATNEKLFF

clone_size: NA
cdr3_length: 14
v_call: TRBV9
d_call: TRBD1
j_call: TRBJ1-4
cdr3_nt: TGTGCCAGCAGCGGGACAGGTTTTGAAGAAAAACTGTTTTTT
cdr3_aa: CASSGTGFEEKLFF

clone_size: NA
cdr3_length: 15
v_call: TRBV7-2
d_call: NA
j_call: TRBJ1-4
cdr3_nt: TGTGCCAGCAGCTTAGACACGGGATCGGGTGAAAAACTGTTTTTT
cdr3_aa: CASSLDTGSGEKLFF

clone_size: NA
cdr3_length: 14
v_call: TRBV6-5
d_call: TRBD2
j_call: TRBJ2-5
cdr3_nt: TGTGCCAGCAGGTTGCGGGGGGGCTATGAGACCCAGTACTTC
cdr3_aa: CASRLRGGYETQYF

clone_size: NA
cdr3_length: 13
v_call: TRBV27
d_call: NA
j_call: TRBJ2-7
cdr3_nt: TGTGCCAGCAGTTTATTTCAGGGCTACGAGCAGTACTTC
cdr3_aa: CASSLFQGYEQYF

clone_size: NA
cdr3_length: 13
v_call: TRBV29-1
d_call: TRBD1
j_call: TRBJ2-7
cdr3_nt: TGCAGCGTTGTGACAGGGATAAAGTACGAGCAGTACTTC
cdr3_aa: CSVVTGIKYEQYF

clone_size: NA
cdr3_length: 13
v_call: TRBV29-1
d_call: NA
j_call: TRBJ2-7
cdr3_nt: TGCAGCGTTGTACCGGGGGGCGGCTACGAGCAGTACTTC
cdr3_aa: CSVVPGGGYEQYF

clone_size: NA
cdr3_length: 16
v_call: TRBV3-1/TRBV3-2
d_call: NA
j_call: TRBJ1-5
cdr3_nt: TGTGCCAGCAGCCAAGTCATCCGGGATAGCAATCAGCCCCAGCATTTT
cdr3_aa: CASSQVIRDSNQPQHF

clone_size: NA
cdr3_length: 14
v_call: TRBV27
d_call: NA
j_call: TRBJ1-1
cdr3_nt: TGTGCCAGTGCGCACAGGCTTTCGAACACTGAAGCTTTCTTT
cdr3_aa: CASAHRLSNTEAFF

clone_size: NA
cdr3_length: 18
v_call: TRBV5-4
d_call: TRBD2
j_call: TRBJ2-3
cdr3_nt: TGTGCCAGCAGCTTGGAATACGGGAGGGGGAGGGGGACAGATACGCAGTATTTT
cdr3_aa: CASSLEYGRGRGTDTQYF

clone_size: NA
cdr3_length: 16
v_call: TRBV2
d_call: NA
j_call: TRBJ2-3
cdr3_nt: TGTGCCAGCAGTACGGACGGTGGGGCTAGCACAGATACGCAGTATTTT
cdr3_aa: CASSTDGGASTDTQYF

clone_size: NA
cdr3_length: 13
v_call: TRBV5-1
d_call: TRBD1
j_call: TRBJ1-1
cdr3_nt: TGCGCCAGCAGCGGGGGACAGAGGCCTGAAGCTTTCTTT
cdr3_aa: CASSGGQRPEAFF

clone_size: NA
cdr3_length: 15
v_call: TRBV5-4
d_call: NA
j_call: TRBJ2-5
cdr3_nt: TGTGCCAGCAGCTTGGATCAGGGCCTCCAAGAGACCCAGTACTTC
cdr3_aa: CASSLDQGLQETQYF

clone_size: NA
cdr3_length: 15
v_call: TRBV5-6
d_call: TRBD1
j_call: TRBJ2-7
cdr3_nt: TGTGCCAGCAGCTTCAGGGGGCAGGGGGCCTACGAGCAGTACTTC
cdr3_aa: CASSFRGQGAYEQYF

clone_size: NA
cdr3_length: 15
v_call: TRBV4-1
d_call: TRBD1
j_call: TRBJ2-7
cdr3_nt: TGCGCCAGCAGCCAAGATGGGGACAGGTTCTACGAGCAGTACTTC
cdr3_aa: CASSQDGDRFYEQYF

clone_size: NA
cdr3_length: 13
v_call: TRBV6-2/TRBV6-3
d_call: TRBD1
j_call: TRBJ1-2
cdr3_nt: TGTGCCAGCAGCCGCGACAGGGACTATGGCTACACCTTC
cdr3_aa: CASSRDRDYGYTF

clone_size: NA
cdr3_length: 13
v_call: TRBV7-9
d_call: TRBD1
j_call: TRBJ2-1
cdr3_nt: TGTGCCAGCAGCCTCAGGGGGTCGCTGGAGCAGTTCTTC
cdr3_aa: CASSLRGSLEQFF

clone_size: few
cdr3_length: 14
v_call: TRBV30
d_call: NA
j_call: TRBJ1-3
cdr3_nt: TGTGCCTGGAGTAGAACATCCTCTGGAAACACCATATATTTT
cdr3_aa: CAWSRTSSGNTIYF

clone_size: once
cdr3_length: 12
v_call: TRBV11-3
d_call: NA
j_call: TRBJ2-3
cdr3_nt: TGTGCCAGCAGCCCGCGAGTAGATACGCAGTATTTT
cdr3_aa: CASSPRVDTQYF

clone_size: NA
cdr3_length: 15
v_call: TRBV30
d_call: NA
j_call: TRBJ2-5
cdr3_nt: TGTGCCTGGAGTGCGGGCCTTACCCGGGGAGAGACCCAGTACTTC
cdr3_aa: CAWSAGLTRGETQYF

clone_size: NA
cdr3_length: 19
v_call: TRBV5-6
d_call: TRBD2
j_call: TRBJ2-7
cdr3_nt: TGTGCCAGCAGCACTACGGTCCGGGGGACTAGCGGATGGAGCTACGAGCAGTACTTC
cdr3_aa: CASSTTVRGTSGWSYEQYF

clone_size: NA
cdr3_length: 14
v_call: TRBV7-9
d_call: NA
j_call: TRBJ1-1
cdr3_nt: TGTGCCAGCAGCACGGGGGGGATGAACACTGAAGCTTTCTTT
cdr3_aa: CASSTGGMNTEAFF

clone_size: NA
cdr3_length: 13
v_call: TRBV6-5
d_call: TRBD2
j_call: TRBJ2-3
cdr3_nt: TGTGCCAGCAGTTACGGAGCGGGAGTGGCGCAGTATTTT
cdr3_aa: CASSYGAGVAQYF

clone_size: NA
cdr3_length: 15
v_call: TRBV7-2
d_call: TRBD1
j_call: TRBJ2-1
cdr3_nt: TGTGCCAGCAGCTTAGGACAGGGGTACTTTGGTGAGCAGTTCTTC
cdr3_aa: CASSLGQGYFGEQFF

clone_size: many
cdr3_length: 15
v_call: TRBV7-9
d_call: NA
j_call: TRBJ1-2
cdr3_nt: TGTGCCAGCAGGGAAGGGGGTTCGGGGTACTATGGCTACACCTTC
cdr3_aa: CASREGGSGYYGYTF

clone_size: NA
cdr3_length: 16
v_call: TRBV5-5
d_call: TRBD1
j_call: TRBJ1-1
cdr3_nt: TGTGCCAGCAGACTTATCCCGGGACAGGGGGCTGGGGAAGCTTTCTTT
cdr3_aa: CASRLIPGQGAGEAFF

clone_size: NA
cdr3_length: 12
v_call: TRBV12-3/TRBV12-4
d_call: NA
j_call: TRBJ1-2
cdr3_nt: TGTGCCAGCAGCCAGGCGTCCTATGGCTACACCTTC
cdr3_aa: CASSQASYGYTF

clone_size: NA
cdr3_length: 16
v_call: TRBV5-1
d_call: TRBD2
j_call: TRBJ2-1
cdr3_nt: TGCGCCAGCAGCTTGGGGGGACTAGCGGTTTACAATGAGCAGTTCTTC
cdr3_aa: CASSLGGLAVYNEQFF

clone_size: NA
cdr3_length: 13
v_call: TRBV30
d_call: TRBD1
j_call: TRBJ1-4
cdr3_nt: TGTGCCTGGAGTGCGACAGGGGTGGAAAAACTGTTTTTT
cdr3_aa: CAWSATGVEKLFF

clone_size: NA
cdr3_length: 17
v_call: TRBV5-1
d_call: TRBD2
j_call: TRBJ2-1
cdr3_nt: TGCGCCAGCAGCTTGGAGGCTAGCGGGGGGGCGTACAATGAGCAGTTCTTC
cdr3_aa: CASSLEASGGAYNEQFF

clone_size: NA
cdr3_length: 14
v_call: TRBV29-1
d_call: NA
j_call: TRBJ2-5
cdr3_nt: TGCAGCGTTGAAGAGGGCGGGGTGGGGGAGACCCAGTACTTC
cdr3_aa: CSVEEGGVGETQYF

clone_size: NA
cdr3_length: 17
v_call: TRBV4-3
d_call: TRBD2
j_call: TRBJ2-3
cdr3_nt: TGCGCCAGCAGCCAAGATAGGACTAGCCCAGCGGAAGATACGCAGTATTTT
cdr3_aa: CASSQDRTSPAEDTQYF

clone_size: NA
cdr3_length: 16
v_call: TRBV19
d_call: TRBD1
j_call: TRBJ1-2
cdr3_nt: TGTGCCAGTAGCCCCAGCCGGGACAGGGTAAACTATGGCTACACCTTC
cdr3_aa: CASSPSRDRVNYGYTF

clone_size: NA
cdr3_length: 15
v_call: TRBV19
d_call: NA
j_call: TRBJ1-5
cdr3_nt: TGTGCCAGTAGTATAGTGATCAGGGGCGGTCAGCCCCAGCATTTT
cdr3_aa: CASSIVIRGGQPQHF

clone_size: few
cdr3_length: 14
v_call: TRBV10-3
d_call: TRBD2
j_call: TRBJ2-1
cdr3_nt: TGTGCCACCGGAACTAGCGGGAGCATCAATGAGCAGTTCTTC
cdr3_aa: CATGTSGSINEQFF

clone_size: NA
cdr3_length: 13
v_call: TRBV7-9
d_call: NA
j_call: TRBJ1-2
cdr3_nt: TGTGCCAGCAGCCCACCCCAGTACTATGGCTACACCTTC
cdr3_aa: CASSPPQYYGYTF

clone_size: NA
cdr3_length: 14
v_call: TRBV5-1
d_call: TRBD2
j_call: TRBJ2-3
cdr3_nt: TGCGCCAGCAGCTGGAGCGGGGAAACAGATACGCAGTATTTT
cdr3_aa: CASSWSGETDTQYF

clone_size: once
cdr3_length: 14
v_call: TRBV7-9
d_call: NA
j_call: TRBJ2-3
cdr3_nt: TGTGCCAGCAGCTCCCGTGAGCGATCAGATACGCAGTATTTT
cdr3_aa: CASSSRERSDTQYF

clone_size: NA
cdr3_length: 14
v_call: TRBV6-5
d_call: NA
j_call: TRBJ2-7
cdr3_nt: TGTGCCAGCAGTATACAGGGTATCTCCTACGAGCAGTACTTC
cdr3_aa: CASSIQGISYEQYF

clone_size: NA
cdr3_length: 15
v_call: TRBV30
d_call: NA
j_call: TRBJ2-1
cdr3_nt: TGTGCCTGGAGTGTAGTGTCCCCCCGACGGGAGGAGCAGTTCTTC
cdr3_aa: CAWSVVSPRREEQFF

clone_size: few
cdr3_length: 15
v_call: TRBV18
d_call: NA
j_call: TRBJ1-2
cdr3_nt: TGTGCCAGCTCACCATCAGAGGCAGGGCCCTCCGGCTACACCTTC
cdr3_aa: CASSPSEAGPSGYTF

clone_size: once
cdr3_length: 15
v_call: TRBV5-4
d_call: TRBD1
j_call: TRBJ1-1
cdr3_nt: TGTGCCAGCAGCCCTCAGGGGGCTCGGAACACTGAAGCTTTCTTT
cdr3_aa: CASSPQGARNTEAFF